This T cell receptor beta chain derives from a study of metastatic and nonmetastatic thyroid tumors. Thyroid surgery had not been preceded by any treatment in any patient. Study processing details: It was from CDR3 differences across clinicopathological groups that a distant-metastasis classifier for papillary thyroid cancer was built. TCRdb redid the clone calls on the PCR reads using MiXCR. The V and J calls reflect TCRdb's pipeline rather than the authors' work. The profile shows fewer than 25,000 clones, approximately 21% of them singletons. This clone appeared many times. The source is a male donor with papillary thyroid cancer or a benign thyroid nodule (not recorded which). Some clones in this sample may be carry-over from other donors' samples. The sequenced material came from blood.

The CDR3 nucleotides are TGTGCCAGCAGCTTAGTGACGGACTACCGGGGGGAGCAGTTCTTC. Its protein product is CASSLVTDYRGEQFF. This rearrangement joins TRBV11-2 to TRBJ2-1; tentative D call: TRBD2 (6 bases). CDR1 and CDR2 from the germline V gene are SGHAT and FQNNGV. This CDR3 has 15 amino acids. The ends were cut back, 1 base at V and 10 bases at J, with 17 bases in the middle.